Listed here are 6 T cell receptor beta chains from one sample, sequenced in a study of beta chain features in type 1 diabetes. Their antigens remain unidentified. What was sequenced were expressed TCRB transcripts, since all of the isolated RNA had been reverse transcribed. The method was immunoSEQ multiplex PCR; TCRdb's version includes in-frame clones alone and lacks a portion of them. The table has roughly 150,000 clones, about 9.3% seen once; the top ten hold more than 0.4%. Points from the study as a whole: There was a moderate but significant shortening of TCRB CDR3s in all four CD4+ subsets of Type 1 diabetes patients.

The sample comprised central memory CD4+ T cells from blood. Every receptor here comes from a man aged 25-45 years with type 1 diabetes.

The CDR3 sequence: CASSDRAVNTEAFF. The CDR3, as DNA: TGTGCCAGCAGTGACAGGGCTGTGAACACTGAAGCTTTCTTT. The chain is built from TRBV6-5 and TRBJ1-1, with 7 bases aligning to TRBD1. The CDR3 is 14 amino acids. V trimming: 5 bases; J trimming: 0 bases; junction bases outside the gene matches: 3. Germline assignment: CDR1 MNHEY and CDR2 SVGAGI.

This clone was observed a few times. DNA for the CDR3: TGTGCCAGCAGTTGGACAGGGCGGAATTCACCCCTCCACTTT. Amino acid sequence: CASSWTGRNSPLHF. This sequence joins TRBV6-6 and TRBJ1-6; TRBD1 agrees at 8 bases. This CDR3 has 14 residues. J gave up 7 bases and V 4 bases, and 3 bases lay outside the gene matches. CDR1 is MNHNY and CDR2 is SVGAGI in the germline V gene (reference sequence).

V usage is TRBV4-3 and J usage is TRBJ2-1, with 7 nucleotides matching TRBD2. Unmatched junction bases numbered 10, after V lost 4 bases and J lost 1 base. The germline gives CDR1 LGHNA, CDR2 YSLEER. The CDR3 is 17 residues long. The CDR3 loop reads CASSRSGAGISYNEQFF. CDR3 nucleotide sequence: TGCGCCAGCAGCCGAAGCGGGGCCGGGATTTCCTACAATGAGCAGTTCTTC.

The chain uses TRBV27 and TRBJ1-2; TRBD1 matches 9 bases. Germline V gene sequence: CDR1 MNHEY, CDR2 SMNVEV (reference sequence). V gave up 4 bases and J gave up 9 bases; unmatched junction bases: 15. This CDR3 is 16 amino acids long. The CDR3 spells CASSSEGRQGGFSYTF. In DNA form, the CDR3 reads TGTGCCAGCAGTTCCGAAGGCAGACAGGGGGGTTTTAGCTACACCTTC.

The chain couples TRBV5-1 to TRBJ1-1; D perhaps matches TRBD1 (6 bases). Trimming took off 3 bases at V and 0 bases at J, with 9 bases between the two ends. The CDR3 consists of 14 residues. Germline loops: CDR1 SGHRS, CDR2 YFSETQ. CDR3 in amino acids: CASSSGDVNTEAFF. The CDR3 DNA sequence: TGCGCCAGCAGCTCAGGGGACGTGAACACTGAAGCTTTCTTT.

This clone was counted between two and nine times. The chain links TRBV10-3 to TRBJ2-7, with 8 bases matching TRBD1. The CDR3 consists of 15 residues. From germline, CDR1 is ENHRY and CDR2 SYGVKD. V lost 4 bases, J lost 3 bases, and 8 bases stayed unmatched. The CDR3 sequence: CAISVKPGQDYEQYF. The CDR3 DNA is TGTGCCATCAGTGTTAAGCCGGGACAGGACTACGAGCAGTACTTC.